One sample yielded the 5 T cell receptor beta chains listed below, sequenced in a study of T cell responses to AZD1222 COVID-19 vaccine. Produced via immunoSEQ multiplex PCR; TCRdb's table is partial and in-frame only. Of 95,000 to 150,000 clones in the sample, about nine tenths were seen once. This specimen was peripheral blood, taken on day 0 of AZD1222 vaccination. The receptors derive from an adult in good health.

The chain has TRBV6-2 or TRBV6-3 and TRBJ1-1; tentative D call: TRBD1 (6 bases). V was trimmed by 6 bases and J by 7 bases, leaving 15 bases between them. The CDR3 is 13 amino acids. The V gene's germline CDR1 is MNHEY and CDR2 SVGEGT. CDR3 sequence reads: CASSLPRGLEAFF. CDR3 nucleotides: TGTGCCAGCAGCTTACCCCGGGGGCTTGAAGCTTTCTTT.

Only one count was recorded for this clone. V and J are TRBV15 and TRBJ1-5; D unclear. Germline CDR1 reads LNHNV; CDR2 reads YYDKDF (reference sequence). V was clipped by 4 bases and J by 3 bases, with 10 bases between them. The CDR3 runs to 14 residues. CDR3 protein: CATSTKGYNQPQHF. CDR3 nucleotides: TGTGCCACCAGCACCAAGGGTTACAATCAGCCCCAGCATTTT.

The genes are TRBV6-2 or TRBV6-3 and TRBJ1-6; tentative D call: TRBD1 (5 bases). The CDR3 is 15 amino acids. The germline gives CDR1 MNHEY, CDR2 SVGEGT. Trimming stripped 4 bases from V and 0 bases from J, with 7 bases between. The CDR3, as DNA: TGTGCCAGCAGTTCAGGGAGCTCCTATAATTCACCCCTCCACTTT. It specifies CASSSGSSYNSPLHF.

The count of this clone is one. The J gene is TRBJ2-1, the V gene TRBV5-1, with 7 positions matching TRBD2. The CDR3 spans 16 residues. Germline CDR1 and CDR2: SGHRS and YFSETQ. With V trimmed by 0 bases and J by 1 base, 4 bases remained unmatched. The CDR3 sequence: CASSLVASGSYNEQFF. In nucleotides, the CDR3 is TGCGCCAGCAGCTTGGTTGCTAGCGGATCCTACAATGAGCAGTTCTTC. The variable domain in full, with the rest retrieved from reference TRBV5-1 and TRBJ2-1, is KAGVTQTPRYLIKTRGQQVTLSCSPISGHRSVSWYQQTPGQGLQFLFEYFSETQRNKGNFPGRFSGRQFSNSRSEMNVSTLELGDSALYLCASSLVASGSYNEQFFGPGTRLTVL.

In its sample, this clone was seen a few times. The chain uses TRBV5-1 and TRBJ2-5; the D is unclear. Germline V CDR1 and CDR2: SGHRS, YFSETQ. The CDR3 is 13 residues long. Trimming removed 0 bases from V and 6 bases from J, with 9 bases in between. CDR3 nucleotide sequence: TGCGCCAGCAGCTTGGGGCAGTTGCAGACCCAGTACTTC. It is translated as CASSLGQLQTQYF.